This entry is about one T cell receptor beta chain. From germline, CDR1 is SGHRS and CDR2 YFSETQ. The ends were cut back, 2 bases at V and 1 base at J, with 9 bases in the middle. The CDR3 contains 14 residues. In the original workflow: Researchers report that nucleated cell counts were estimated from reference gene primer amplification. Produced via immunoSEQ multiplex PCR; TCRdb's table is partial and in-frame only. For V, J and clone size, that table is used; D and trimming come from the DNA. The table lists fewer than 20,000 clones, roughly 87% of them singletons. The data are from a study of blood T cell repertoires in COVID-19.

The rearrangement links TRBV5-1 to TRBJ1-1; D uncertain. The receptor was derived from a human donor in a cohort sampled during active COVID-19. The donor label of this sample is uncertain. The sequencing input was peripheral blood. The CDR3, as DNA: TGCGCCAGCAGCTTATTTACAGAGAACACTGAAGCTTTCTTT. The encoded protein is CASSLFTENTEAFF.